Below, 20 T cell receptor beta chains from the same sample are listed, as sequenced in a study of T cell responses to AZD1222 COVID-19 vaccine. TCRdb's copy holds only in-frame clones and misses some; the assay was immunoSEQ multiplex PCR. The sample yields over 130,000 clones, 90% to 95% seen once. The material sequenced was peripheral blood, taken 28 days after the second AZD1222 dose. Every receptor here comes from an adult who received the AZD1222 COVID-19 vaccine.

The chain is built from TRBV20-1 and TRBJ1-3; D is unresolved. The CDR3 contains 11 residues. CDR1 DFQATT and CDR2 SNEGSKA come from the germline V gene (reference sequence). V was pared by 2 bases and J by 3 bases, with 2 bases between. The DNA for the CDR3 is TGCAGTGCTAGATTTGGAAACACCATATATTTT. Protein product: CSARFGNTIYF.

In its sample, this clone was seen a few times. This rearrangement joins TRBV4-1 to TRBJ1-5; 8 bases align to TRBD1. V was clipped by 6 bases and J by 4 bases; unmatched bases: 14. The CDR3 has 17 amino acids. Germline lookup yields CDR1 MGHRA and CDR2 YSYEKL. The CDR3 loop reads CASSPGQGGSINQPQHF. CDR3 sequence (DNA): TGCGCCAGCAGTCCCGGACAGGGAGGTTCAATAAATCAGCCCCAGCATTTT.

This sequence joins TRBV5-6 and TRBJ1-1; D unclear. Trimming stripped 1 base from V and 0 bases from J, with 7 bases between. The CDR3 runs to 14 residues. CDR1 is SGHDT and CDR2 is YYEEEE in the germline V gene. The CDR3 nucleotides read TGTGCCAGCAGCTTGTTACAGTTGAACACTGAAGCTTTCTTT. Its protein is CASSLLQLNTEAFF. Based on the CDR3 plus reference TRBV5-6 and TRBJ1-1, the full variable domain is DAGVTQSPTHLIKTRGQQVTLRCSPKSGHDTVSWYQQALGQGPQFIFQYYEEEERQRGNFPDRFSGHQFPNYSSELNVNALLLGDSALYLCASSLLQLNTEAFFGQGTRLTVV.

This CDR3 reads CASTPWGSGTDTQYF. The DNA of the CDR3 is TGTGCCAGCACCCCGTGGGGGAGTGGGACAGATACGCAGTATTTT. The chain has TRBV9 and TRBJ2-3; D may correspond to TRBD1 or TRBD2 (5 bases each). This CDR3 has 15 residues. Germline V gene lookup returns CDR1 SGDLS and CDR2 YYNGEE. The V end lost 6 bases, the J end lost 3 bases, and 17 bases lay between the germline ends.

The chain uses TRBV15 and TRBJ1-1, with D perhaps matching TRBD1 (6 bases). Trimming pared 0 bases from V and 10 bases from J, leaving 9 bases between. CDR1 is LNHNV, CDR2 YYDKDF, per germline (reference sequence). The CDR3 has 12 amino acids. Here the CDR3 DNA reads TGTGCCACCAGCAGAGATCAGGGGAGAGCTTTCTTT. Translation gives CATSRDQGRAFF.

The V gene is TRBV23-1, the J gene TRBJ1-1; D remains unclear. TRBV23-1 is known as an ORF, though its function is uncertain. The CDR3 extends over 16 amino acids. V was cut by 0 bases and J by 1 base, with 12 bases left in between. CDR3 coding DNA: TGCGCCAGCAGTCAATCGGTGGCATGGAGGAACACTGAAGCTTTCTTT. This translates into CASSQSVAWRNTEAFF.

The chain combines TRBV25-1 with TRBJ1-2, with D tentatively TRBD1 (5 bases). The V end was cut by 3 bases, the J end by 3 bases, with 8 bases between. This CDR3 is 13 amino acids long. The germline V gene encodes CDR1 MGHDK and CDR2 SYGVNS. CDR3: CASSDRDYYGYTF. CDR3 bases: TGTGCCAGCAGTGACAGGGATTACTATGGCTACACCTTC.

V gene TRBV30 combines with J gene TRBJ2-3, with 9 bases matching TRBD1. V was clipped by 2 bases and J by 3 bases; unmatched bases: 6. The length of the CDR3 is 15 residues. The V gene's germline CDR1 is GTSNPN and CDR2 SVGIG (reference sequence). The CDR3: CAWSIGQGRTDTQYF. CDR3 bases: TGTGCCTGGAGTATCGGACAGGGGAGGACAGATACGCAGTATTTT.

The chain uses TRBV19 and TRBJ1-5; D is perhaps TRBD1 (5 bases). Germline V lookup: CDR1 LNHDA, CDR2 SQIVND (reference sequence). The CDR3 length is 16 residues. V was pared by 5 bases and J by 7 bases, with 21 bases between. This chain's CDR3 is CASSPRTESSGQPQHF. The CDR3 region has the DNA TGTGCCAGTAGTCCACGGACGGAGAGTTCAGGGCAGCCCCAGCATTTT. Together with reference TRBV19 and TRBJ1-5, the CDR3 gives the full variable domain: DGGITQSPKYLFRKEGQNVTLSCEQNLNHDAMYWYRQDPGQGLRLIYYSQIVNDFQKGDIAEGYSVSREKKESFPLTVTSAQKNPTAFYLCASSPRTESSGQPQHFGDGTRLSIL.

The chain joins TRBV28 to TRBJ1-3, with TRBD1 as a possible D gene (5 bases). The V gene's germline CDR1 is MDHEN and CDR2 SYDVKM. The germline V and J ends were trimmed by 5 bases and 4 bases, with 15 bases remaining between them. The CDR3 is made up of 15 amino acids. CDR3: CASSGSQGAGNTIYF. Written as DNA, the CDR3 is TGTGCCAGCAGTGGGAGCCAGGGTGCAGGAAACACCATATATTTT.

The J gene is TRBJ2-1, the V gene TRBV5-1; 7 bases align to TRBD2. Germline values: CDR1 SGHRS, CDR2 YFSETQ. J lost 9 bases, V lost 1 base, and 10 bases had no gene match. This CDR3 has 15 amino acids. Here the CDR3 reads CASSLSSSGWGEQFF. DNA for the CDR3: TGCGCCAGCAGCTTGTCGTCTAGCGGTTGGGGTGAGCAGTTCTTC.

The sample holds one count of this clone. CDR3 protein: CAISESLGQGNQETQYF. The CDR3 nucleotides are TGTGCCATCAGTGAGTCTCTGGGACAGGGGAACCAAGAGACCCAGTACTTC. The chain has TRBV10-3 and TRBJ2-5, with TRBD1 identical over 10 bases. The germline gives CDR1 ENHRY, CDR2 SYGVKD. The CDR3 is 17 residues long. The V segment lost 0 bases and the J segment 0 bases; nucleotides outside the gene matches: 4.

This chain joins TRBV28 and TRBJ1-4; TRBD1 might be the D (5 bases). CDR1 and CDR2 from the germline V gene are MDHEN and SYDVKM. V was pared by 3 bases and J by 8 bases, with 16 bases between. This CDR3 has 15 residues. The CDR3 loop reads CASSFGDGLTEKLFF. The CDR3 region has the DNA TGTGCCAGCAGTTTTGGGGACGGTTTAACAGAAAAACTGTTTTTT. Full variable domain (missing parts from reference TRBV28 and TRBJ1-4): DVKVTQSSRYLVKRTGEKVFLECVQDMDHENMFWYRQDPGLGLRLIYFSYDVKMKEKGDIPEGYSVSREKKERFSLILESASTNQTSMYLCASSFGDGLTEKLFFGSGTQLSVL.

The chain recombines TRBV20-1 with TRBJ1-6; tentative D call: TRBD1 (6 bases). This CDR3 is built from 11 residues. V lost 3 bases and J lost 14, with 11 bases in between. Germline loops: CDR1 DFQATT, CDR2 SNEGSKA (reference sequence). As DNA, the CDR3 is TGCAGTGCTAGTCTACAGGGCACCCTCCACTTT. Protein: CSASLQGTLHF.

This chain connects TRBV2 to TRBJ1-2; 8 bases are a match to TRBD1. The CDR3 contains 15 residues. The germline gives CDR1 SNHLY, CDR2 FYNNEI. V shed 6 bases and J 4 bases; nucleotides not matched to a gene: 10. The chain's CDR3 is CASSPRTGIFYGYTF. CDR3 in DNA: TGTGCCAGCAGCCCCAGGACAGGGATCTTCTATGGCTACACCTTC.

The CDR3 loop is CASSPGGSSDHEQFF. DNA of the CDR3: TGTGCCAGCTCACCAGGGGGTTCAAGCGACCATGAGCAGTTCTTC. This chain joins TRBV18 and TRBJ2-1; D assignment may be TRBD1 or TRBD2 (5 bases each). Germline loops: CDR1 KGHSH, CDR2 LQKENI. With 2 bases removed from V and 8 bases from J, the gap between germline ends came to 16 bases. The CDR3 runs to 15 residues.

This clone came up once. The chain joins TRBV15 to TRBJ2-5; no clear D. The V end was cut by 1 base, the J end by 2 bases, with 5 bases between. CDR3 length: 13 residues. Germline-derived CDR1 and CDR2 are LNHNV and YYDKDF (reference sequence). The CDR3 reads CATSRVLQETQYF. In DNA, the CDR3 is TGTGCCACCAGCAGAGTACTTCAAGAGACCCAGTACTTC.

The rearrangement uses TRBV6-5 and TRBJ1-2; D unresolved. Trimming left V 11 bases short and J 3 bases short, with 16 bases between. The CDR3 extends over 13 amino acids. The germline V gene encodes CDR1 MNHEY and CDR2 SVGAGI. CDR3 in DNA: TGTGCCGCACGACCGGACGGGGACTATGGCTACACCTTC. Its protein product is CAARPDGDYGYTF.

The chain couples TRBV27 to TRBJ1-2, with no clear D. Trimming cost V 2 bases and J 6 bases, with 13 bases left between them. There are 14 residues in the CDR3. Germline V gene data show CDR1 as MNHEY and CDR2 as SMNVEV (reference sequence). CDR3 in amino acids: CASSLRSRLDGYTF. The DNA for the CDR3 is TGTGCCAGCAGTTTAAGGTCAAGGCTGGATGGCTACACCTTC.

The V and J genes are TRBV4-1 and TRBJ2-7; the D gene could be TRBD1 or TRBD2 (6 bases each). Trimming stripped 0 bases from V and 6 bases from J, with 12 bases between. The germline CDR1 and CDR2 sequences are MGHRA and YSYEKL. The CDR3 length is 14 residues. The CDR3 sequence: CASSQEPGGVEQYF. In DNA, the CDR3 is TGCGCCAGCAGCCAAGAGCCCGGGGGCGTCGAGCAGTACTTC.